This TCR beta chain originates from a study of T cell clusters in autoimmune cytopenias. Study context: Per sample, median TRB depth was about 52,000 reads, yielding a median 2,350 distinct clonotypes. General observations from the study: Primary autoimmune cytopenia patients seemingly lacked the physiological T cell clusters found in healthy donors. The T cell clusters were defined only in silico, without experimental functional validation.

A note on this clonotype: Its antigen is unidentified.

TRB rearrangements were amplified by touch-down multiplex PCR with mixed TRB-A/B primers. TCRdb reprocessed the multiplex PCR reads, keeping one entry per CDR3 protein, no DNA. The data include several thousand distinct CDR3 sequences; the top ten clones carry 30% to 45%. Tens of thousands of genome equivalents of blood DNA were amplified for TRB. Sample: peripheral blood. The TCR originated in a human donor with an autoimmune cytopenia or autoimmune hepatitis (not recorded which).

The chain's CDR3 is CSARVPGALNQPQHF. The rearrangement uses TRBV20-1 and TRBJ1-5; TCRdb names TRBD1, which stays unverified in the absence of DNA. Germline V lookup: CDR1 DFQATT, CDR2 SNEGSKA (reference sequence). The CDR3 contains 15 residues.